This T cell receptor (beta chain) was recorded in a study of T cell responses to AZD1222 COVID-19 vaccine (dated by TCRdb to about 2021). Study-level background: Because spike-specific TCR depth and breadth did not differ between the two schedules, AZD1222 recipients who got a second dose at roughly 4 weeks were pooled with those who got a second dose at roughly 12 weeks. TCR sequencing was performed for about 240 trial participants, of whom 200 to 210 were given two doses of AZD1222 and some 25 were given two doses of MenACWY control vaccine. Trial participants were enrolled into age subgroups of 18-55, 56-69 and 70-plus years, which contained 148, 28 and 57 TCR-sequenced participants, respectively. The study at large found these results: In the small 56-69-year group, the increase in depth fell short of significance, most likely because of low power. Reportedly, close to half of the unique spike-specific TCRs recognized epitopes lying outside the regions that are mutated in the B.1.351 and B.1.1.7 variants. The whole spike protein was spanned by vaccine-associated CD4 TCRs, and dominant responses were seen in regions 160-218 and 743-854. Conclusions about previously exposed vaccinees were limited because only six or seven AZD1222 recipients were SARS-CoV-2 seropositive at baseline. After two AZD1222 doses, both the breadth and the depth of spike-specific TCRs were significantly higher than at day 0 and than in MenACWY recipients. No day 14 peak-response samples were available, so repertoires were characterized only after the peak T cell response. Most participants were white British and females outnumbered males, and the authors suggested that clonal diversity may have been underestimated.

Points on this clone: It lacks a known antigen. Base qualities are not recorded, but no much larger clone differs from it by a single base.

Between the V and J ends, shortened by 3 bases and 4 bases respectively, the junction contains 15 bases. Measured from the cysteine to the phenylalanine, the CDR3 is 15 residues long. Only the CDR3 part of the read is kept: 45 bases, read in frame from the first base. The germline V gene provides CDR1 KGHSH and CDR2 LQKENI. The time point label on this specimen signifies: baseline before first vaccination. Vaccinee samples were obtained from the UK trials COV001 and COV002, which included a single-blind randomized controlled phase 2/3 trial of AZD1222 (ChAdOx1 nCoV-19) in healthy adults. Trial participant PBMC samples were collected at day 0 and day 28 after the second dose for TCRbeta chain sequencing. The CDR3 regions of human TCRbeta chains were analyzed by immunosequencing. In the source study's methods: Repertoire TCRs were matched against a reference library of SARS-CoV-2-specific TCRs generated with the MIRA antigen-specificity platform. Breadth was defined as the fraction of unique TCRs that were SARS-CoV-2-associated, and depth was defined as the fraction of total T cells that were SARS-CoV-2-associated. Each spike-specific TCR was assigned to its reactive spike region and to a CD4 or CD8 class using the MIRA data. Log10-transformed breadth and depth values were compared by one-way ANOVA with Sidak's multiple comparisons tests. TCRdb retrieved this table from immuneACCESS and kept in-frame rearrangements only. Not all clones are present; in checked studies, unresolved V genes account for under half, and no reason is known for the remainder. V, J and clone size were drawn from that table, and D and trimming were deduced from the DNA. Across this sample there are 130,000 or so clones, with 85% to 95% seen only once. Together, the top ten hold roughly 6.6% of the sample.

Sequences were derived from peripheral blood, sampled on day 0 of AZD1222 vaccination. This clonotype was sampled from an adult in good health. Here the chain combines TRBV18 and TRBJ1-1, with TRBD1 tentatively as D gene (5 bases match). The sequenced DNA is TGTGCCAGCTCACCCCCGACAAGGGGAGCCACTGAAGCTTTCTTT. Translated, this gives CASSPPTRGATEAFF.